This section outlines one TCR beta chain sequence together with its context. What it binds is unknown. The V gene's germline CDR1 is SGHNT and CDR2 YYREEE (reference sequence). CDR3 length: 15 amino acids. The V segment lost 3 bases and the J segment 5 bases; nucleotides outside the gene matches: 9. This sample stems from a study of beta chain features in type 1 diabetes. General study results and limits: Insertions were fewer and deletions more numerous at VDJ junctions in type 1 diabetes patients. TCRB repertoires of naive, central memory and Treg cells appeared more similar among patients than among healthy donors. Researchers report that Type 1 diabetes patients had moderately but significantly shorter TCRB CDR3s across all four CD4+ subsets. Shorter templates may be favored by PCR, equally so in patients and controls.

What was sequenced were expressed TCRB transcripts, since all of the isolated RNA had been reverse transcribed. Samples of naive, central memory and regulatory T cells yielded a mean of around 3.8 million reads. This table comes from immunoSEQ multiplex PCR, and its TCRdb copy is limited to in-frame clones, with some not included. The table lists 400,000 or so clones, 10% to 15% of them singletons. This sequence joins TRBV5-4 and TRBJ1-1, with TRBD1 matching 8 bases. Source material: naive CD4+ T cells from blood. This sequence originates from a young woman with type 1 diabetes. The CDR3 loop reads CASSYGDRGITEAFF. The CDR3 bases are TGTGCCAGCAGCTATGGTGACAGGGGAATTACTGAAGCTTTCTTT.